The T cell receptor (beta chain) under discussion was sequenced for a study of cytotoxic CD8 clonotypes in ibrutinib-treated CLL (dated by TCRdb to about 2021). General notes on the study: The cohort was composed of 11 relapsed/refractory and around 14 treatment-naive patients; IGHV unmutated status was identified in 17 patients. Every sample from remission and from progressive disease was obtained while the patients were still on ibrutinib. Of the 90 or so participants in the trial, 25 to 30 had longitudinal samples available. Cryopreserved peripheral blood mononuclear cells were collected at three points: before therapy, at response, and at either sustained remission or disease progression. An average of about 260,000 productive templates and 80,000 to 95,000 productive rearrangements was obtained per sample. Response samples were taken after a median of 12 months on treatment, ranging from 6 to 36 months. Responses were partial in around 25 patients and complete in 2; after median approximately 66 months follow-up, about 14 stayed in remission and approximately 12 progressed.

The junction shows trimming of 4 bases on V and 2 bases on J, plus 5 bases between the germline ends. The germline V gene yields SGHTA for CDR1 and FQGTGA for CDR2. The CDR3 runs 12 residues from the cysteine to the phenylalanine. Solely the CDR3 DNA is kept, with 36 bases framed from the first base. Results and caveats for the whole study, not just this receptor: Public clonotypes were rare and either contracted or stayed stable during treatment, and the rise in clonality at ibrutinib response reflected the expansion of private clonotypes. Sampling times were not matched between sustained-remission and progressing patients, and lymph node repertoires were not studied. At baseline, clonality was higher than in age-matched healthy donors and showed a strong correlation with circulating CD8+ T-cell counts. An increase in clonality was observed at ibrutinib response, with clonality remaining stable during sustained remission and falling back toward baseline at progression.

On a MiSeq, deep resolution sequencing aimed for a depth between 1 in 1 million and 1 in 200,000 T cells, with each clonotype covered 10x on average. The immunoSEQ hsTCRB Kit was used to generate the TCR beta libraries. On the study's bioinformatics: The data were analyzed with ImmunoSEQ Analyzer and ImmunoSEQ Data Assistant, and V, D and J gene assignments followed IMGT definitions. Clonality was computed as one minus normalized Shannon entropy of productive rearrangement frequencies, ranging from 0 to 1. Public clonotype analysis was restricted to overrepresented clonotypes comprising at least 0.05% of each patient's repertoire. Repertoires from some twelve age-matched healthy donors in immuneACCESS were used as clonality controls. TCRdb limited this immuneACCESS table to in-frame rearrangements with V and J called. A share of clones is missing; checked studies link under half to unresolved V genes, and the rest is unexplained. V and J calls and clone size follow that table, whereas D and trimming were derived from the DNA. The sample records around 160,000 clones, about 80% of which are singletons. Roughly 2% of the sample goes to the ten largest clones.

Points on this clone: This clone's antigen is unknown. Per-base qualities were not stored, and no clone one base away is much larger.

The time point label here, explained by the study, means: approximately twelve months on ibrutinib. For TCR beta library preparation, approximately 2 micrograms of genomic DNA was extracted from cryopreserved PBMCs. Longitudinal blood samples from CLL patients on ibrutinib monotherapy were analyzed using high-throughput TCR beta sequencing. Patients were enrolled in a phase 2 open-label single-center ibrutinib monotherapy trial. Here the sequenced sample was PBMCs, taken after 12 months of ibrutinib treatment. The source is a human donor with chronic lymphocytic leukemia. The chain couples TRBV7-3 to TRBJ1-2; no D gene is confidently identified. At the DNA level, the sequence is TGTGCCAGCAGCTCGGACAACTATGGCTACACCTTC. This is translated as CASSSDNYGYTF.